This entry concerns a single T cell receptor beta chain. No antigen is known for it. Assay: immunoSEQ multiplex PCR; the TCRdb copy retains only in-frame clones and omits some. The table has millions of clones, 80% to 95% seen once. This entry belongs to a study of shared clonotypes between healthy human individuals. Overall study context: CD4 naive and CD4 memory each took three plates per donor, while CD8 naive took two and CD8 memory one. Study observations and caveats: With four donors compared, roughly 5% of naive CD4 clonotypes were shared. Non-shared clonotypes had lower generation probabilities than clonotypes shared by all four sorted-subset donors.

Trimming removed 3 bases at V and 4 bases at J, with 19 bases between. Germline V gene sequence: CDR1 SGHDT, CDR2 YYEEEE. The CDR3 runs to 16 residues. V is TRBV5-6 and J is TRBJ1-1; no reliable D call. The clonotype was recovered from a man between 18 and 29 years old in good health. Some clones in this sample may be carry-over from other donors' samples. The material sequenced was naive CD4+ T cells from PBMCs. Sample subset: CD45RA+ positively selected. The CDR3 bases are TGTGCCAGCAGCTGGAAGGTTACCCTAACGAGCACTGAAGCTTTCTTT. Protein product: CASSWKVTLTSTEAFF.